What follows are 15 T cell receptor beta chains derived from one specimen sequenced in a study of blood T cell repertoires in COVID-19. The assay was immunoSEQ multiplex PCR, and TCRdb's table has in-frame clones only and misses some. Of around 190,000 clones listed, 70% to 90% were seen once; the top ten hold approximately 4%. Sample: peripheral blood. Source of these receptors: a human donor in a cohort sampled during active COVID-19.

The rearrangement links TRBV4-2 to TRBJ2-3; 12 nucleotides agree with TRBD1. The CDR3 is 16 amino acids. V shed 3 bases and J 4 bases; nucleotides not matched to a gene: 5. Per germline, CDR1 LGHNA and CDR2 YNFKEQ. The CDR3, as DNA: TGTGCCAGCAGCCAGGGGACAGGGGGCGTCGCAGATACGCAGTATTTT. Translated, it gives CASSQGTGGVADTQYF.

The chain combines TRBV11-3 with TRBJ1-6; possibly TRBD1 for D (6 bases). Germline loops: CDR1 SGHNT, CDR2 YENEEA. V lost 4 bases and J 7 bases, leaving 17 bases between the germline ends. The CDR3 has 16 residues. CDR3 in amino acids: CASSSFGGDRNSPLHF. The CDR3 bases are TGTGCCAGCAGCTCCTTTGGGGGCGACCGAAATTCACCCCTCCACTTT. Complete variable domain (other parts from reference TRBV11-3 and TRBJ1-6): EAGVVQSPRYKIIEKKQPVAFWCNPISGHNTLYWYLQNLGQGPELLIRYENEEAVDDSQLPKDRFSAERLKGVDSTLKIQPAELGDSAVYLCASSSFGGDRNSPLHFGNGTRLTVT.

The chain has TRBV19 and TRBJ1-4, with D unclear. The length of the CDR3 is 14 residues. The V end lost 3 bases, the J end lost 7 bases, and 12 bases lay between the germline ends. Germline lookup yields CDR1 LNHDA and CDR2 SQIVND (reference sequence). The CDR3 sequence: CASSIIPSSEKLFF. The CDR3 nucleotides are TGTGCCAGTAGTATCATCCCAAGCTCTGAAAAACTGTTTTTT.

V gene TRBV19 combines with J gene TRBJ2-1; weak D call: TRBD2 (5 bases). The CDR3 extends over 15 amino acids. V lost 6 bases and J lost 2, with 14 bases in between. Germline loops: CDR1 LNHDA, CDR2 SQIVND (reference sequence). The CDR3 coding sequence is TGTGCCAGTAGGGGGAGACTCCCAGCCTACAATGAGCAGTTCTTC. Protein sequence: CASRGRLPAYNEQFF.

This chain connects TRBV10-2 to TRBJ2-1; 12 bases agree with TRBD2. J lost 4 bases, V lost 6 bases, and 7 bases had no gene match. The germline CDR1 and CDR2 sequences are WSHSY and SAAADI. The CDR3 extends over 16 amino acids. CDR3 loop: CASRASGGAGYNEQFF. CDR3 DNA: TGCGCCAGCAGAGCTAGCGGGGGGGCTGGTTACAATGAGCAGTTCTTC.

This chain uses TRBV4-1 with TRBJ2-2, with 14 bases aligning to TRBD2. CDR1 is MGHRA and CDR2 is YSYEKL in the germline V gene. V dropped 3 bases and J dropped 4; count of bases not matched to a gene: 1. This CDR3 has 16 residues. As DNA, the CDR3 is TGCGCCAGCAGCCAGACTAGCGGGAGGGCCACCGGGGAGCTGTTTTTT. Its translation is CASSQTSGRATGELFF.

This clone was counted between two and nine times. The V gene is TRBV25-1, the J gene TRBJ2-7, with 7 bases lining up with TRBD2. V was clipped by 6 bases and J by 2 bases; unmatched bases: 10. The CDR3 has 15 residues. The germline CDR1 and CDR2 sequences are MGHDK and SYGVNS. CDR3 protein: CASSGRSVSTYEQYF. The CDR3, as DNA: TGTGCCAGCAGCGGGAGGAGCGTATCGACCTACGAGCAGTACTTC.

The chain carries TRBV15 and TRBJ2-7; tentative D call: TRBD1 (6 bases). The V gene's germline CDR1 is LNHNV and CDR2 YYDKDF (reference sequence). This CDR3 comprises 17 residues. Trimming removed 5 bases from V and 1 base from J, with 21 bases in between. The CDR3 DNA is TGTGCCACCAGCTCTCCTAGGGGGACCCTGGGTTCCTACGAGCAGTACTTC. Amino acids: CATSSPRGTLGSYEQYF.

The chain is built from TRBV10-3 and TRBJ1-2; 7 bases align to TRBD1. The CDR3 is made up of 15 amino acids. The J segment lost 8 bases and the V segment lost 6 bases, leaving 15 bases of the junction unmatched. Germline V gene lookup returns CDR1 ENHRY and CDR2 SYGVKD. CDR3 sequence: CAISETGTQSRGYTF. The CDR3 bases are TGTGCCATCAGCGAGACAGGGACGCAGTCTAGAGGCTACACCTTC.

The J gene is TRBJ1-5, the V gene TRBV4-1; possible D gene TRBD1, 6 bases. The germline V and J ends were trimmed by 0 bases and 1 base, with 10 bases remaining between them. Germline loops: CDR1 MGHRA, CDR2 YSYEKL. The CDR3 is 16 amino acids. CDR3 protein: CASSQDRQVSNQPQHF. The CDR3 coding sequence is TGCGCCAGCAGCCAAGATCGACAGGTGAGCAATCAGCCCCAGCATTTT.

This clone was seen a few times. The chain carries TRBV18 and TRBJ2-7; D might be TRBD2 (6 bases). The CDR3 sequence is 16 residues long. Per germline, CDR1 KGHSH and CDR2 LQKENI. The V end was cut by 2 bases, the J end by 2 bases, with 16 bases between. The CDR3 DNA follows: TGTGCCAGCTCACCAGGAACGGCGGGGATGGCCTACGAGCAGTACTTC. It codes for CASSPGTAGMAYEQYF.

V is TRBV25-1 and J is TRBJ2-1, with 14 bases that match TRBD2. Trimming at V came to 0 bases and at J to 3 bases, leaving 4 bases not matched to a gene. This CDR3 spans 18 amino acids. The V gene's germline CDR1 is MGHDK and CDR2 SYGVNS. CDR3 loop: CASSEYTGTSGSYNEQFF. The CDR3, as DNA: TGTGCCAGCAGTGAATATACAGGGACTAGCGGGAGCTACAATGAGCAGTTCTTC.

This chain connects TRBV11-2 to TRBJ1-5, with D uncertain. The CDR3 is 14 amino acids. Germline V gene lookup returns CDR1 SGHAT and CDR2 FQNNGV. The V and J ends lost 2 bases and 6 bases respectively, with 11 bases between them. The CDR3, as DNA: TGTGCCAGCAGCTTATCTCATGGCGGTCAGCCCCAGCATTTT. It codes for CASSLSHGGQPQHF.

As DNA, the CDR3 is TGTGCCAGCAGCTTGCAAGGGACTAGCTCCTACGAGCAGTACTTC. This gives the protein CASSLQGTSSYEQYF. The V call is TRBV5-4, the J call TRBJ2-7, with 8 bases matching TRBD2. In germline, CDR1 is SGHNT, CDR2 YYREEE (reference sequence). CDR3 length: 15 amino acids. The V and J ends lost 1 base and 0 bases, in that order; junction bases with no gene match: 3.

This chain connects TRBV6-1 to TRBJ2-2, with TRBD2 matching over 12 bases. V lost 1 base to trimming and J lost 8 bases; unmatched junction nucleotides: 8. CDR1 is MNHNS, CDR2 SASEGT, per germline. This CDR3 has 17 residues. The CDR3 region is CASSEVYTSGRTGELFF. CDR3 coding DNA: TGTGCCAGCAGTGAAGTCTACACTAGCGGGAGGACTGGGGAGCTGTTTTTT.